One sample yielded the 22 T cell receptor beta chains listed below, sequenced in a study of tumor-infiltrating lymphocytes in glioblastoma multiforme. Three nested ARM-PCR rounds with V-beta and C-beta primers built TCRB libraries. TCRdb recomputed calls from the multiplex PCR reads with MiXCR, one row per CDR3 protein. In the table there are about 13,000 distinct CDR3 sequences, around 71% of which are singletons. Sample: brain tumor tissue. The receptors shown here come from a male donor with glioblastoma.

This clonotype was seen a single time. The gene calls are TRBV11-2 and TRBJ2-2; no definite D call. Trimming removed 6 bases from V and 7 bases from J, with 9 bases in between. The CDR3 is made up of 12 amino acids. CDR1 and CDR2 from the germline V gene are SGHAT and FQNNGV. CDR3 coding DNA: TGTGCCAGCAGTCGCGTGGGCGGGGAGCTGTTTTTT. It specifies CASSRVGGELFF.

On this clonotype: At one boundary the junction diverges from the germline segment, which might be a read error. V gene TRBV6-1 combines with J gene TRBJ1-6; D not certain. The CDR3 consists of 15 residues. Germline assignment: CDR1 MNHNS and CDR2 SASEGT. CDR3 in amino acids: CVSSERVEGNSPLHF. CDR3 nucleotide sequence: TGTGTCAGCAGTGAAAGGGTGGAAGGAAATTCACCCCTCCACTTT.

Remarks on this clonotype: As the CDR3 is not closed by the conserved phenylalanine or tryptophan, this likely results from a read error. The chain employs TRBV6-1 and TRBJ1-5; no definite D call. Germline loops: CDR1 MNHNS, CDR2 SASEGT. This CDR3 has 13 amino acids. The CDR3 DNA is TGTGCCAGCAGCCTCAGCCACAATCAGTCCCAGCATTAT. This encodes CASSLSHNQSQHY.

This chain connects TRBV11-2 to TRBJ2-2, with 7 bases aligning to TRBD2. This CDR3 region has 20 residues. Trimming took 10 bases from V and 2 from J; bases not matched to a gene: 25. Germline V gene data show CDR1 as SGHAT and CDR2 as FQNNGV. The CDR3 protein is CATTPSFGQGLAVNTGELFF. CDR3 bases: TGTGCCACTACTCCCTCATTCGGCCAAGGGCTAGCGGTAAACACCGGGGAGCTGTTTTTT.

In its sample, this clonotype was seen a few times. The V gene is TRBV11-2, the J gene TRBJ2-1, with unresolved D. V was pared by 5 bases and J by 6 bases, with 5 bases between. The V gene's germline CDR1 is SGHAT and CDR2 FQNNGV. The CDR3 is made up of 11 amino acids. CDR3 residues: CASSIFNEQFF. In DNA, the CDR3 is TGTGCCAGCAGCATATTCAATGAGCAGTTCTTC. Variable domain in full (rest from reference TRBV11-2 and TRBJ2-1): EAGVAQSPRYKIIEKRQSVAFWCNPISGHATLYWYQQILGQGPKLLIQFQNNGVVDDSQLPKDRFSAERLKGVDSTLKIQPAKLEDSAVYLCASSIFNEQFFGPGTRLTVL.

V and J are TRBV6-6 and TRBJ2-2; no definite D call. The V end was cut by 6 bases, the J end by 0 bases, with 5 bases between. CDR3 length: 13 amino acids. Germline lookup yields CDR1 MNHNY and CDR2 SVGAGI (reference sequence). CDR3 nucleotide sequence: TGTGCCAGCAGGGGCTCGAACACCGGGGAGCTGTTTTTT. The encoded protein is CASRGSNTGELFF.

Comments on this clonotype: A much bigger clone sits one base away, suggesting this may be a read error. DNA of the CDR3: TGTGCCAGCAGCTTTGGACAGATGAACACTGGAGCTTTCTTT. This sequence encodes CASSFGQMNTGAFF. J is TRBJ1-1 and V is TRBV11-2; possibly TRBD1 for D (6 bases). The germline V gene encodes CDR1 SGHAT and CDR2 FQNNGV. There are 14 residues in the CDR3.

Note on this clonotype: Sequence at one end of the junction differs from germline and may be a read error. The V gene is TRBV13, the J gene TRBJ2-1; 9 nucleotides match TRBD2. Germline V gene data show CDR1 as PRHDT and CDR2 as FYEKMQ (reference sequence). The CDR3 spans 16 residues. The CDR3 coding sequence is TGTGCCGGCAGCACCCGACTAGCGGAGCGTCACAATGAGCAGTCCTTC. Protein sequence: CAGSTRLAERHNEQSF.

This clonotype was observed at least ten times. The chain carries TRBV15 and TRBJ2-7; D tentatively fits TRBD1 or TRBD2 (5 bases each). Looked up from germline, CDR1 is LNHNV and CDR2 is YYDKDF (reference sequence). Trimming stripped 1 base from V and 12 bases from J, with 22 bases between. The CDR3 spans 15 residues. In DNA form, the CDR3 reads TGTGCCACCAGCAGAGGGAATTCCGGGACCACTAATGTGTACTTC. Its protein is CATSRGNSGTTNVYF.

This chain uses TRBV10-3 with TRBJ1-1, with D tentatively TRBD1 (5 bases). V was clipped by 8 bases and J by 4 bases, with 8 bases between them. The CDR3 has 11 amino acids. Per the germline V gene, CDR1 is ENHRY and CDR2 is SYGVKD. For the CDR3, the DNA is TGTGCCATCGGGGGTGGCACTGAAGCTTTCTTT. Translation: CAIGGGTEAFF.

V usage is TRBV11-2 and J usage is TRBJ2-3; 8 bases are shared with TRBD1. Unmatched junction bases numbered 10, after V lost 2 bases and J lost 9 bases. Germline V gene sequence: CDR1 SGHAT, CDR2 FQNNGV. The CDR3 totals 15 residues. The chain's CDR3 is CASSLQGACTYTQYF. For the CDR3, the DNA is TGTGCCAGCAGCTTACAGGGGGCGTGCACATACACGCAGTATTTT.

This clonotype has a handful of counts. The chain is built from TRBV20-1 and TRBJ2-5, with D maybe TRBD2 (5 bases). The CDR3 runs 14 residues. V lost 5 bases to trimming and J lost 1 base, with 14 bases between them. Germline lookup yields CDR1 DFQATT and CDR2 SNEGSKA (reference sequence). The CDR3 is CSAPDPRGQETQYF. CDR3 DNA: TGCAGTGCTCCCGACCCCCGGGGCCAAGAGACCCAGTACTTC.

V is TRBV12-3 or TRBV12-4 and J is TRBJ2-7, with TRBD1 matching over 9 bases. Trimming at V came to 0 bases and at J to 5 bases, leaving 8 bases not matched to a gene. The length of the CDR3 is 16 residues. The DNA for the CDR3 is TGTGCCAGCAGTTTAGCGCTAGGAGGACAGGGGAACGAGCAGTACTTC. Residues: CASSLALGGQGNEQYF.

This clonotype was found once. The chain uses TRBV11-2 and TRBJ1-1, with 7 bases lining up with TRBD1. This CDR3 spans 14 amino acids. Unmatched junction bases numbered 4, after V lost 5 bases and J lost 1 base. Germline loops: CDR1 SGHAT, CDR2 FQNNGV. The chain's CDR3 is CASSLRTGNTEAFF. The DNA of the CDR3 is TGTGCCAGCAGCCTTCGGACAGGGAACACTGAAGCTTTCTTT.

This chain joins TRBV29-1 and TRBJ2-7; 11 bases are a match to TRBD2. This CDR3 is 14 amino acids long. V lost 4 bases and J lost 0; bases outside the gene matches: 2. Germline V lookup: CDR1 SQVTM, CDR2 ANQGSEA. CDR3 residues: CSVASGGHSYEQYF. The CDR3 DNA reads TGCAGCGTTGCTAGCGGGGGGCACTCCTACGAGCAGTACTTC.

A remark on this clonotype: Compared with germline, one end of the junction differs, possibly owing to a read error. V and J are TRBV29-1 and TRBJ1-6, with D possibly TRBD1 on 6 matching bases. CDR3 length equals 13 residues. Germline V gives CDR1 SQVTM, CDR2 ANQGSEA. CDR3 amino acids: CSLARGRESPLHF. The CDR3 nucleotides are TGCAGCCTTGCCAGGGGCAGAGAATCACCCCTCCACTTC.

This clonotype was recorded only once. The germline gene is not matched at one end of the junction; a read error may be the cause. V gene TRBV14 combines with J gene TRBJ2-4; 7 bases fit TRBD1. This CDR3 is built from 13 residues. Per the germline V gene, CDR1 is SGHDN and CDR2 is FVKESK. The CDR3 region has the DNA TGTGCCCGCAGCAAGTCCCCAGGGGGCATTCAGTACTTC. It translates to CARSKSPGGIQYF.

Regarding this clonotype: The germline gene is not matched at one end of the junction; a read error may be the cause. J is TRBJ2-1 and V is TRBV11-1; 10 nucleotides line up with TRBD2. The germline V gene encodes CDR1 SGHAT and CDR2 FQDESV (reference sequence). This CDR3 comprises 15 residues. The CDR3 loop reads CASSLAGGSYNKQFF. The CDR3 DNA reads as TGTGCCAGTAGCTTAGCGGGAGGTTCCTACAATAAGCAGTTCTTC.

About this clonotype: A read error may produce the germline difference seen at one junction end. The J gene is TRBJ2-2, the V gene TRBV4-2, with D perhaps TRBD2 (5 bases). Germline-derived CDR1 and CDR2 are LGHNA and YNFKEQ. The CDR3 has 15 residues. The CDR3 nucleotides are TGTGCCGGCAGCCAAGATGATGGAGGCGCCGGGGAGCTGTTTTTT. It is translated as CAGSQDDGGAGELFF.

The table lists this clonotype with a few counts. One junction end does not reproduce the germline sequence, and a read error may be involved. The chain uses TRBV11-2 and TRBJ2-2; perhaps TRBD2 as D (5 bases). Germline V gives CDR1 SGHAT, CDR2 FQNNGV. The CDR3 totals 17 residues. CDR3: CASSSRVQDQNTGELPF. The CDR3 region has the DNA TGTGCCAGCAGCTCGAGGGTTCAGGATCAGAACACCGGGGAGCTGCCTTTT.

A word on this clonotype: A much larger clonotype is one base distant, so this may be a read error. The chain joins TRBV11-3 to TRBJ2-5, with 9 bases that match TRBD2. CDR1 is SGHNT, CDR2 YENEEA, per germline. This CDR3 has 14 residues. Here the CDR3 DNA reads TGTGTCAGCAGCCGCGGGAGGGCCTCAGAGACCCAGTACTTC. Its translation is CVSSRGRASETQYF.

In this sample, this clonotype is medium-sized. The J gene is TRBJ2-5, the V gene TRBV6-2 or TRBV6-3, with 12 nucleotides matching TRBD2. In germline, CDR1 is MNHEY, CDR2 SVGEGT. V dropped 5 bases and J dropped 5; count of bases not matched to a gene: 9. The CDR3 consists of 16 residues. CDR3 amino acids: CASSGLAGGLRETQYF. The DNA for the CDR3 is TGTGCCAGCAGTGGTCTAGCGGGAGGGCTCCGGGAGACCCAGTACTTC.